This is a list of T cell receptor beta chains from one sample in a study of control samples from healthy donors and cancer patients. TCRdb's table, derived via immunoSEQ multiplex PCR, lists solely in-frame clones and lacks some. The table has 120,000 or so clones, 80% to 95% seen once. What was sequenced was blood. The receptor set was obtained from a man aged 18 to 30 in good health. The CDR3 runs from the conserved cysteine through the conserved F or W. Each record gives: J gene, V gene, D gene, clone size, CDR3 protein, CDR3 DNA. A D gene is named only where the DNA matches it firmly. Clone sizes are given selectively: once, few, many, or a class where the clone is expanded.

TRBJ2-1	TRBV9	-	-	CASSVGWGEQFF	TGTGCCAGCAGCGTAGGGTGGGGGGAGCAGTTCTTC
TRBJ1-5	TRBV19	-	-	CAGSTAPGQPQHF	TGTGCCGGTAGTACCGCCCCTGGGCAGCCCCAGCATTTT
TRBJ2-5	TRBV7-9	TRBD2	-	CASSFNMRAGAQETQYF	TGTGCCAGCAGCTTTAATATGAGAGCGGGGGCCCAAGAGACCCAGTACTTC
TRBJ1-2	TRBV19	TRBD1	-	CASSKGQGNYGYTF	TGTGCCAGTAGTAAGGGACAGGGAAACTATGGCTACACCTTC
TRBJ2-1	TRBV27	-	-	CASSLPDRSYNEQFF	TGTGCCAGCAGTCTCCCAGACAGATCCTACAATGAGCAGTTCTTC
TRBJ2-6	TRBV6-5	-	-	CASARETGANVLTF	TGTGCCAGCGCCCGGGAGACTGGGGCCAACGTCCTGACTTTC
TRBJ1-5	TRBV19	-	-	CASSIAGNQPQHF	TGTGCCAGTAGTATAGCCGGCAATCAGCCCCAGCATTTT
TRBJ1-4	TRBV9	-	-	CASSVGALGKLFF	TGTGCCAGCAGCGTAGGGGCTCTAGGGAAACTGTTTTTT
TRBJ2-3	TRBV5-1	TRBD1	once	CASSLADREDTDTQYF	TGCGCCAGCAGCTTGGCGGACAGGGAAGACACAGATACGCAGTATTTT
TRBJ1-1	TRBV30	-	-	CAWSVPGFMNTEAFF	TGTGCCTGGAGTGTACCGGGATTCATGAACACTGAAGCTTTCTTT